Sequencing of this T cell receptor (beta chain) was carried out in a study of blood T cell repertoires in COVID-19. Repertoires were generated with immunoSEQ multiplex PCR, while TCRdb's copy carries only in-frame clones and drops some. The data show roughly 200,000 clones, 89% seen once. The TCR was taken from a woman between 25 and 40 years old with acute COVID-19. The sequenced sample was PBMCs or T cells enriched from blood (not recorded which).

CDR3 sequence reads: CASSLEGTGWDQPQHF. CDR3 in DNA: TGTGCCAGCAGCCTAGAGGGCACAGGGTGGGATCAGCCCCAGCATTTT. The V gene is TRBV7-9, the J gene TRBJ1-5; a weak D match, TRBD1 (6 bases). CDR1 is SEHNR and CDR2 is FQNEAQ in the germline V gene (reference sequence). The CDR3 has 16 amino acids. V was clipped by 5 bases and J by 5 bases, with 19 bases between them.